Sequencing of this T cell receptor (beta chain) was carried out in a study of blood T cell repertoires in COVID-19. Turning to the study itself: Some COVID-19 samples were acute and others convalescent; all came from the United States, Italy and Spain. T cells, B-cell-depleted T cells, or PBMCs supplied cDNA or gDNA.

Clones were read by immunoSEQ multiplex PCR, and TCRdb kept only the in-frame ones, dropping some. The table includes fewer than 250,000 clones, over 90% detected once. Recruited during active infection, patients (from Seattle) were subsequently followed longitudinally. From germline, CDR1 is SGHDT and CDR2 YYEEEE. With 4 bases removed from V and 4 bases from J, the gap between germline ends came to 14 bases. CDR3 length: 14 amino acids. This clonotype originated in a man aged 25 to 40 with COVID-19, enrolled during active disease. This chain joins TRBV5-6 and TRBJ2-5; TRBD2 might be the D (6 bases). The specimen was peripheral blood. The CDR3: CASSPPGTSETQYF. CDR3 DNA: TGTGCCAGCAGCCCCCCCGGGACTTCAGAGACCCAGTACTTC.